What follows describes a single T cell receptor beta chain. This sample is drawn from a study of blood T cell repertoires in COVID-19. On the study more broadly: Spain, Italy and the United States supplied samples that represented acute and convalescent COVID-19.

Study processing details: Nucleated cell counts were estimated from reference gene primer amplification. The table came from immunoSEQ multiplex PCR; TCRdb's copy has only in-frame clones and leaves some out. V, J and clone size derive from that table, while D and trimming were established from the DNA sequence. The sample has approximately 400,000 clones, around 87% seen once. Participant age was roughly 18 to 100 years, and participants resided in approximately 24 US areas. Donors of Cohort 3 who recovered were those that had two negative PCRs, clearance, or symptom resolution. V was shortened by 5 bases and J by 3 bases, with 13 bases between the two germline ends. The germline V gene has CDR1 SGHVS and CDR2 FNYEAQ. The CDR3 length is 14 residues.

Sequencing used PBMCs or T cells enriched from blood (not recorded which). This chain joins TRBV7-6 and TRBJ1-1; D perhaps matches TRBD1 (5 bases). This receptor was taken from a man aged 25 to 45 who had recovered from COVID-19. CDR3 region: CASSLQGEDTEAFF. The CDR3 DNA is TGTGCCAGCAGCCTGCAGGGCGAGGACACTGAAGCTTTCTTT.